These T cell receptor beta chains were read from a single sample in a study of blood T cell repertoires in COVID-19. Generated by immunoSEQ multiplex PCR, the TCRdb table keeps only in-frame clones and is missing some. The data show 200,000 to 250,000 clones, with 84% seen just once and less than 7% held by the top ten. The sequenced sample was PBMCs or T cells enriched from blood (not recorded which). The receptor source for this set is a woman between 35 and 50 years old who had recovered from COVID-19. Both conserved end residues are part of each CDR3. A D gene is named only where the DNA matches it firmly.

V gene	J gene	D gene	CDR3 protein	CDR3 DNA
TRBV28	TRBJ2-7	-	CASSSTTGLREQYF	TGTGCCAGCAGTAGTACTACAGGGTTACGCGAGCAGTACTTC
TRBV5-8	TRBJ2-3	TRBD1	CASSRTGALDTQYF	TGTGCCAGCAGCCGGACAGGGGCCTTAGATACGCAGTATTTT
TRBV2	TRBJ2-7	TRBD1	CASSDGTGTSSYEQYF	TGTGCCAGCAGCGACGGGACAGGGACGAGCTCCTACGAGCAGTACTTC
TRBV5-1	TRBJ1-2	-	CASSSPGPYGYTF	TGCGCCAGCAGCTCACCGGGTCCTTATGGCTACACCTTC
TRBV4-1	TRBJ2-7	TRBD2	CASSQDRASGSYEQYF	TGCGCCAGCAGCCAAGATCGGGCTAGCGGCTCCTACGAGCAGTACTTC
TRBV7-2	TRBJ2-5	-	CASSVVGGETQYF	TGTGCCAGCAGCGTGGTAGGCGGGGAGACCCAGTACTTC
TRBV11-2	TRBJ1-4	-	CASTYTTYGEKLFF	TGTGCCAGCACCTACACAACCTACGGGGAAAAACTGTTTTTT
TRBV6-5	TRBJ1-2	-	CASSYSSRSYGYTF	TGTGCCAGCAGTTACTCTAGCAGATCCTATGGCTACACCTTC
TRBV28	TRBJ1-2	-	CASSLRYGYTF	TGTGCCAGCAGCCTCAGATATGGCTACACCTTC
TRBV5-1	TRBJ2-1	TRBD1	CASSPGQGAFDEQFF	TGCGCCAGCAGCCCTGGACAGGGGGCGTTCGATGAGCAGTTCTTC
TRBV6-5	TRBJ2-3	-	CASTQTSTDTQYF	TGTGCCAGCACCCAGACTAGCACAGATACGCAGTATTTT
TRBV4-1	TRBJ2-3	TRBD2	CASSQGLAGVVRTDTQYF	TGCGCCAGCAGCCAAGGGCTAGCGGGAGTTGTGAGAACAGATACGCAGTATTTT
TRBV28	TRBJ1-2	TRBD1	CASSFRDRGRQVYGYTF	TGTGCCAGCAGCTTCCGGGACAGGGGGCGCCAAGTCTATGGCTACACCTTC
TRBV11-2	TRBJ1-5	-	CASSLGPDSNQPQHF	TGTGCCAGCAGCCTTGGCCCAGATAGCAATCAGCCCCAGCATTTT
TRBV5-1	TRBJ2-1	TRBD1	CASSRTGRTYNEQFF	TGCGCCAGCAGCCGGACAGGGAGAACCTACAATGAGCAGTTCTTC
TRBV5-1	TRBJ2-1	TRBD1	CASSWTGAQVEQFF	TGCGCCAGCAGCTGGACAGGTGCGCAGGTTGAGCAGTTCTTC
TRBV11-2	TRBJ1-2	-	CASSMGLLNYGYTF	TGTGCCAGCAGCATGGGACTGCTAAACTATGGCTACACCTTC
TRBV6-6	TRBJ1-5	-	CASSSGGNNNQPQHF	TGTGCCAGCAGTTCCGGGGGGAACAACAATCAGCCCCAGCATTTT
TRBV29-1	TRBJ1-4	-	CSVYEQGNEKLFF	TGCAGCGTTTATGAGCAGGGAAATGAAAAACTGTTTTTT
TRBV27	TRBJ1-5	TRBD1	CASSSRVAGGTQHF	TGTGCCAGCAGTTCTAGGGTAGCAGGGGGCACCCAGCATTTT
TRBV6-2/TRBV6-3	TRBJ1-5	TRBD1	CASSDRGIFNQPQHF	TGTGCCAGCAGCGACAGGGGGATCTTCAATCAGCCCCAGCATTTT
TRBV9	TRBJ1-5	TRBD1	CASSDGQGSNQPQHF	TGTGCCAGCAGCGACGGACAGGGTAGCAATCAGCCCCAGCATTTT
TRBV7-3	TRBJ1-1	-	CASSLGGVGTEAFF	TGTGCCAGCAGCTTAGGCGGGGTTGGGACTGAAGCTTTCTTT
TRBV19	TRBJ2-3	TRBD2	CASSVLKLGLAGVGDTQYF	TGTGCCAGTAGTGTCCTAAAACTCGGACTAGCGGGAGTCGGTGATACGCAGTATTTT
TRBV4-1	TRBJ1-2	TRBD1	CASSQASGQAPYGYTF	TGCGCCAGCAGCCAAGCTTCCGGACAGGCACCCTATGGCTACACCTTC
TRBV28	TRBJ1-2	TRBD1	CASSPLQSGTAF	TGTGCCAGCAGTCCCCTCCAATCCGGGACAGCCTTC
TRBV7-2	TRBJ1-1	-	CASSQGLANTEAFF	TGTGCCAGCAGTCAGGGCTTGGCGAACACTGAAGCTTTCTTT
TRBV2	TRBJ1-6	-	CASRGGSSANSPLHF	TGTGCCAGCAGAGGAGGGTCATCCGCTAATTCACCCCTCCACTTT
TRBV28	TRBJ2-7	-	CASSLFSFEGAYEQYF	TGTGCCAGCAGTTTATTCAGCTTTGAGGGGGCCTACGAGCAGTACTTC
TRBV9	TRBJ2-2	-	CASSTSFTGELFF	TGTGCCAGCAGCACCAGTTTCACCGGGGAGCTGTTTTTT
TRBV10-2	TRBJ2-5	-	CASRDSSRETQYF	TGCGCCAGCAGAGATAGCTCACGGGAGACCCAGTACTTC
TRBV25-1	TRBJ2-7	TRBD2	CASSVGGGTYEQYF	TGTGCCAGCAGTGTCGGCGGGGGAACCTACGAGCAGTACTTC
TRBV24-1	TRBJ1-1	-	CATRPKGGRASTEAFF	TGTGCCACCAGGCCGAAGGGGGGGCGAGCCTCCACTGAAGCTTTCTTT
TRBV5-1	TRBJ1-2	TRBD1	CASSLGDRGIDGYTF	TGCGCCAGCAGCTTGGGGGACAGGGGAATCGATGGCTACACCTTC
TRBV29-1	TRBJ2-2	TRBD2	CSTTSGANTGELFF	TGCAGCACCACTAGCGGGGCGAACACCGGGGAGCTGTTTTTT
TRBV5-5	TRBJ2-5	TRBD2	CASSLDHSGRLHF	TGTGCCAGCAGCCTGGACCATAGCGGGAGGCTTCACTTC
TRBV6-5	TRBJ2-3	TRBD2	CASRPPGGDTQYF	TGTGCCAGCAGACCACCGGGGGGAGATACGCAGTATTTT
TRBV6-5	TRBJ2-2	TRBD1	CASSRQGSDTGELFF	TGTGCCAGCAGTCGACAGGGATCGGACACCGGGGAGCTGTTTTTT